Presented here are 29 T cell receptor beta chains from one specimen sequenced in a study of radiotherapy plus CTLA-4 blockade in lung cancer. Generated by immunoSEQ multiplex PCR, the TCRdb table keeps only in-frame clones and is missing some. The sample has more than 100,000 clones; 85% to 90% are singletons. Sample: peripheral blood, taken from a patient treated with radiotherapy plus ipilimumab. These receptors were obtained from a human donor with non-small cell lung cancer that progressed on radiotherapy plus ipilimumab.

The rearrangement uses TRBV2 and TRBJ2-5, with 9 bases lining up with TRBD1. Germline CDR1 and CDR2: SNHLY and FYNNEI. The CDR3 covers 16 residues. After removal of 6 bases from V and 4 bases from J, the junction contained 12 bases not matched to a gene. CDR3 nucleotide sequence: TGTGCCAGCAGAGCAAATACAGGGGGCACCGGAGAGACCCAGTACTTC. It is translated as CASRANTGGTGETQYF.

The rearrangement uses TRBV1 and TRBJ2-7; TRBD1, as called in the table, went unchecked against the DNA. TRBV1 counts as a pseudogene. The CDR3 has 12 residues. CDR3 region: CTSSPISYEQYF. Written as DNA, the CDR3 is TGCACCAGCAGCCCCATCTCCTACGAGCAGTACTTC.

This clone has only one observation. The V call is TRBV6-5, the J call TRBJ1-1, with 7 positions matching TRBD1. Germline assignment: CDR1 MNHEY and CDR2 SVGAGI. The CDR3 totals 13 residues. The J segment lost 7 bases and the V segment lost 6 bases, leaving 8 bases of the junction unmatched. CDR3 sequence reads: CASRWTGPSEAFF. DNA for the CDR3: TGTGCCAGCAGATGGACAGGTCCGAGTGAAGCTTTCTTT.

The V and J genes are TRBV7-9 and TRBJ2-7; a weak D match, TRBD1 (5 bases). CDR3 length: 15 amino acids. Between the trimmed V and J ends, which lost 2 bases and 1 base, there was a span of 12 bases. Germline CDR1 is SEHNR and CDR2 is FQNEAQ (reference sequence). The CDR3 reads CASSLRAGISYEQYF. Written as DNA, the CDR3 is TGTGCCAGCAGCTTAAGGGCAGGGATTTCCTACGAGCAGTACTTC.

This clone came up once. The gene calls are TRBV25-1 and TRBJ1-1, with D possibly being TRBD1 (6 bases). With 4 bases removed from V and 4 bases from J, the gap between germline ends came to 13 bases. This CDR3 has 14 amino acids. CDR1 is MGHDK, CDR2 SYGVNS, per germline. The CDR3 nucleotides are TGTGCCAGCAGTGCTATAACAGGGTTCACTGAAGCTTTCTTT. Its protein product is CASSAITGFTEAFF.

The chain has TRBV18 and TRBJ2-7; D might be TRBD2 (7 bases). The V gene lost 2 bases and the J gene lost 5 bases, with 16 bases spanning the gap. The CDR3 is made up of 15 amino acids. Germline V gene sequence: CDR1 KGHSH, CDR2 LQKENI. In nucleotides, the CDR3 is TGTGCCAGCTCACCAAGCGGGATAGGGGGAGACGAGCAGTACTTC. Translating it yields CASSPSGIGGDEQYF.

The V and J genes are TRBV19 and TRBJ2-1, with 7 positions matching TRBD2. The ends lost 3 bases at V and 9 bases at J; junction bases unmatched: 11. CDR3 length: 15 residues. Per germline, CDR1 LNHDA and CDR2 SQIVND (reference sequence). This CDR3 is CASSIVVRGEPEQFF. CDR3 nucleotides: TGTGCCAGTAGTATTGTTGTCCGGGGGGAGCCTGAGCAGTTCTTC.

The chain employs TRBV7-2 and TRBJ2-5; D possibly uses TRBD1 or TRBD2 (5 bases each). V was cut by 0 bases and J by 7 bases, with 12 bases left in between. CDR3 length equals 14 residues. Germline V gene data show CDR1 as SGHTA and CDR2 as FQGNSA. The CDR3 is CASSLARDSGTQYF. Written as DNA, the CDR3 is TGTGCCAGCAGCTTAGCGCGCGACAGCGGGACCCAGTACTTC.

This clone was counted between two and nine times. The CDR3 DNA is TGTGCCAGCAGCTTAGTTGTAGGGTTGGGGCAGTACTTC. It is translated as CASSLVVGLGQYF. This chain joins TRBV11-2 and TRBJ2-7, with D uncertain. Between the trimmed V and J ends, which lost 1 base and 9 bases, there was a span of 13 bases. The CDR3 spans 13 residues. Germline CDR1 reads SGHAT; CDR2 reads FQNNGV.

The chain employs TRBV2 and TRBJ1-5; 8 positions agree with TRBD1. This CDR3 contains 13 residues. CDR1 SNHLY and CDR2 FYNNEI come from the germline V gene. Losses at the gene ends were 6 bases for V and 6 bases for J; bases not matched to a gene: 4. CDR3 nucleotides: TGTGCCAGCAGCGAGGACAGGGTTCAGCCCCAGCATTTT. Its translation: CASSEDRVQPQHF.

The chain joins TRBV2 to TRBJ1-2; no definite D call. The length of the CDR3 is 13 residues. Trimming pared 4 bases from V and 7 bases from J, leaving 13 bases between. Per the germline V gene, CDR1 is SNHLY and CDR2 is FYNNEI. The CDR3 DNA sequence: TGTGCCAGCAGTGGAACCGGGGTTTTTGGCTACACCTTC. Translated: CASSGTGVFGYTF.

The CDR3 DNA sequence: TGTGCCAGCAGCTTAGGGCTAGCGGGAGGGACCTACGAGCAGTACTTC. This codes for CASSLGLAGGTYEQYF. The rearrangement joins TRBV11-2 to TRBJ2-7, with 12 bases that match TRBD2. The CDR3 is 16 amino acids. The V segment lost 1 base and the J segment 2 bases; nucleotides outside the gene matches: 3. CDR1 is SGHAT, CDR2 FQNNGV, per germline.

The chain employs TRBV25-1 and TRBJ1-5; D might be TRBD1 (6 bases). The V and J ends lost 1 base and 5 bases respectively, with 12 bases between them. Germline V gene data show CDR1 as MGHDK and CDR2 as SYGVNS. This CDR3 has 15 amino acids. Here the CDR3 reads CASSEWQGSDQPQHF. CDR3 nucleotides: TGTGCCAGCAGTGAATGGCAGGGGAGCGATCAGCCCCAGCATTTT.

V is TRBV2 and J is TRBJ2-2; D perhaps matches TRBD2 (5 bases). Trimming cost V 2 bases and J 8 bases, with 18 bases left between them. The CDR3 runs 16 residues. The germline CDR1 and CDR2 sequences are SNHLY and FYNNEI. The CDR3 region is CASSEQGTLVGGELFF. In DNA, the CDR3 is TGTGCCAGCAGTGAACAAGGCACACTAGTAGGGGGGGAGCTGTTTTTT.

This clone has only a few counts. CDR3 sequence (DNA): TGTGCCAGTCACTATAGCAATCAGCCCCAGCATTTT. It is translated as CASHYSNQPQHF. This chain connects TRBV19 to TRBJ1-5; no definite D call. Trimming shortened V by 8 bases and J by 0 bases, and 5 bases separated the two germline ends. The CDR3 extends over 12 amino acids. CDR1 and CDR2 (germline): LNHDA, SQIVND (reference sequence).

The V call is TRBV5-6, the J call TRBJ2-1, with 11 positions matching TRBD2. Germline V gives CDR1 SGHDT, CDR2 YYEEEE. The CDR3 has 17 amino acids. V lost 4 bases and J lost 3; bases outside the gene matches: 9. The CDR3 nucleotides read TGTGCCAGCAGCCCTGCGGGGACTAGCGGCTTCTACAATGAGCAGTTCTTC. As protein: CASSPAGTSGFYNEQFF.

CDR3 nucleotide sequence: TGTGCCAGCAGCGCCACAGGGGGCTGGGGCTACACCTTC. This gives the protein CASSATGGWGYTF. The chain has TRBV5-4 and TRBJ1-2; the match to TRBD1 covers 9 bases. Losses at the gene ends were 4 bases for V and 8 bases for J; bases not matched to a gene: 6. Germline CDR1 reads SGHNT; CDR2 reads YYREEE (reference sequence). CDR3 length: 13 amino acids.

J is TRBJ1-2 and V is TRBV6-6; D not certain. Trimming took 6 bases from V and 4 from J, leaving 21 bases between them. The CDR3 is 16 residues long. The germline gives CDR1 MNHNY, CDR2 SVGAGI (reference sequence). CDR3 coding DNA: TGTGCCAGCAGCCATCTGTCCGAGCCGCGATCCTATGGCTACACCTTC. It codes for CASSHLSEPRSYGYTF.

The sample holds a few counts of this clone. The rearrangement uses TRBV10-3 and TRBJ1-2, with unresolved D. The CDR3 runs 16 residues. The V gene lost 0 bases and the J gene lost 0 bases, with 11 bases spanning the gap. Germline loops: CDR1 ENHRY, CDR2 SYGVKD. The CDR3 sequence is CAISESPDGANYGYTF. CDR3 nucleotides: TGTGCCATCAGTGAGTCGCCGGACGGAGCTAACTATGGCTACACCTTC.

The CDR3 sequence is CASGQGTAEAFF. CDR3 DNA sequence: TGTGCCAGCGGACAGGGAACTGCTGAAGCTTTCTTT. The chain is built from TRBV2 and TRBJ1-1, with 8 bases matching TRBD1. V was clipped by 8 bases and J by 6 bases; unmatched bases: 5. CDR1 and CDR2 from the germline V gene are SNHLY and FYNNEI. This CDR3 has 12 residues. Filled out from reference TRBV2 and TRBJ1-1, the complete variable domain reads EPEVTQTPSHQVTQMGQEVILRCVPISNHLYFYWYRQILGQKVEFLVSFYNNEISEKSEIFDDQFSVERPDGSNFTLKIRSTKLEDSAMYFCASGQGTAEAFFGQGTRLTVV.

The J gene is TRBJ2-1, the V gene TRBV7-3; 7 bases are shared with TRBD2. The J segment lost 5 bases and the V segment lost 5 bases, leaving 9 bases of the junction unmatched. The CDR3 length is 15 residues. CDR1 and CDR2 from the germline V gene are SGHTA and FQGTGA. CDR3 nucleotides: TGTGCCAGCAGCCCCGTAGCGGGTACCCACAATGAGCAGTTCTTC. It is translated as CASSPVAGTHNEQFF.

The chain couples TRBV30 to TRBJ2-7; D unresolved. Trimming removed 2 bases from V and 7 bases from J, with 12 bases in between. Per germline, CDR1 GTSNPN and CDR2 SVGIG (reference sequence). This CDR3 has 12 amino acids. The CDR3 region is CAWSPQLREQYF. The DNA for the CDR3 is TGTGCCTGGAGTCCTCAGCTAAGAGAGCAGTACTTC.

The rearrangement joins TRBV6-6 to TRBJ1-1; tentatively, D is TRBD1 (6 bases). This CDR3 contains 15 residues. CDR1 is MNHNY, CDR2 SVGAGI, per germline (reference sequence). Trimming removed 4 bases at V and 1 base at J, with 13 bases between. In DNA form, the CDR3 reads TGTGCCAGCAGTTTAGACCGACAGGAGAACACTGAAGCTTTCTTT. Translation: CASSLDRQENTEAFF.

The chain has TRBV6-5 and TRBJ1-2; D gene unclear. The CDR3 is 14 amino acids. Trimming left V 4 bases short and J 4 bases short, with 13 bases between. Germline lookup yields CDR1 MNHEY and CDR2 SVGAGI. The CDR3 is CASSSRGFGYGYTF. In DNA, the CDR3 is TGTGCCAGCAGTTCTCGGGGATTCGGCTATGGCTACACCTTC.

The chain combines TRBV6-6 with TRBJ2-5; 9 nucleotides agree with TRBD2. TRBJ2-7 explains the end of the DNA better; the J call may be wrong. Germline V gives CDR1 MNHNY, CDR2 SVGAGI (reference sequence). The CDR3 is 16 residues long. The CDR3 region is CASSSGFSGSYHEQYF. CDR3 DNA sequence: TGTGCCAGCAGTTCAGGATTTAGCGGGAGTTACCACGAGCAGTACTTC.

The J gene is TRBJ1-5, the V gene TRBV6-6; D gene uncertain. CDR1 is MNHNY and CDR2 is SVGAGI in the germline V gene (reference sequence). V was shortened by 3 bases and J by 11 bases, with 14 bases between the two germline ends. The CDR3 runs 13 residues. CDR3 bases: TGTGCCAGCAGTTATGCCCCCCAAGTGGCCCAGCATTTT. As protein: CASSYAPQVAQHF.

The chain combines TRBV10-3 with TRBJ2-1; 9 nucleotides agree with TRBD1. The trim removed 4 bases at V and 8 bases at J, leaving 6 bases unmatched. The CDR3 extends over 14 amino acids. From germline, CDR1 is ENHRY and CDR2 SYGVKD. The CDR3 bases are TGTGCCATCAGTGCCTCGGGACAGGGTCATGAGCAGTTCTTC. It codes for CAISASGQGHEQFF.

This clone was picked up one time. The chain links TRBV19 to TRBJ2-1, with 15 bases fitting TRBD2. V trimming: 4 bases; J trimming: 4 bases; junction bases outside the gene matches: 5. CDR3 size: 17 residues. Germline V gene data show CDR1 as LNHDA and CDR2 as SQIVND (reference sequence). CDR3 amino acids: CASSTAGTSGRYNEQFF. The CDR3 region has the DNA TGTGCCAGTAGTACGGCAGGGACTAGCGGGAGGTACAATGAGCAGTTCTTC.

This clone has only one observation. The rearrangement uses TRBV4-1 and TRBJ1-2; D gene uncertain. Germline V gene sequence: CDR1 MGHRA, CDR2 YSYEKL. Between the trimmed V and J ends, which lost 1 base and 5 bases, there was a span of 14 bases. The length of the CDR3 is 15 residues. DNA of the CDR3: TGCGCCAGCAGCCAAGTTACCCGGGCACAGTATGGCTACACCTTC. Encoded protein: CASSQVTRAQYGYTF.